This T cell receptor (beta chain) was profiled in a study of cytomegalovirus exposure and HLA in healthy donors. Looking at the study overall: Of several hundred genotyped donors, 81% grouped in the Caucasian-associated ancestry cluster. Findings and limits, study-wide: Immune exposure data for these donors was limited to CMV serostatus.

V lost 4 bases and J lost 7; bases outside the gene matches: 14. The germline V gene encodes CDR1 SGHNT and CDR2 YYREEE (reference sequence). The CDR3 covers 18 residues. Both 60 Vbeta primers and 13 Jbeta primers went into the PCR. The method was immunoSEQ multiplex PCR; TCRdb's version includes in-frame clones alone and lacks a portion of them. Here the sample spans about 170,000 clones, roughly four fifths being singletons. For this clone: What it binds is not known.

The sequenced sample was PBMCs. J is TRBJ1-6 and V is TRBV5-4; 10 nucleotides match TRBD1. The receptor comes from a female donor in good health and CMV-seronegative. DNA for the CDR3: TGTGCCAGCAGCCCCTGGACAGGGGGGAGTCGAGAAAATTCACCCCTCCACTTT. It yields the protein CASSPWTGGSRENSPLHF.